The source of this T cell receptor (beta chain) is a study of cytomegalovirus exposure and HLA in healthy donors. With V trimmed by 5 bases and J by 4 bases, 10 bases remained unmatched. The CDR3 extends over 16 amino acids. CDR1 and CDR2 from the germline V gene are SEHNR and FQNEAQ (reference sequence). PCR used 60 Vbeta primers and 13 Jbeta primers. The repertoire was sequenced with immunoSEQ multiplex PCR; TCRdb's copy has only in-frame clones and lacks some. This table holds about 170,000 clones, roughly 72% found once. In this sample, this clone turned up once. The rearrangement links TRBV7-9 to TRBJ2-3, with 9 nucleotides matching TRBD1. The sample taken for sequencing was PBMCs. The sequence derives from a man aged 35 to 55 in good health and CMV-seropositive. DNA for the CDR3: TGTGCCAGCAGCCTACCGGGACAGGGAAGGGCAGATACGCAGTATTTT. It codes for CASSLPGQGRADTQYF.